These T cell receptor beta chains were read from a single sample in a study of early T cells in non-severe SARS-CoV-2 infection. In TCRdb, the 5' RACE reads were re-called with MiXCR into one record per CDR3 protein. The sample has approximately 35,000 distinct CDR3 sequences; approximately 5.4% are singletons. The sequencing input was whole blood. The receptors were gathered from an adult who was a healthcare worker with PCR-confirmed SARS-CoV-2 infection or an uninfected control (not recorded which). The CDR3 runs from the conserved cysteine through the conserved F or W. Some rows mark clone size as missing; the rest say once, few, many or name a class of expanded clone.

>TRBV7-2|TRBJ2-1|NA|15
CASSFLANSYNEQFF
>TRBV7-9|TRBJ2-1|many|16
CATGGIRVSSYNEQFF
>TRBV2|TRBJ1-1|many|12
CASSVRTDEAFF
>TRBV7-9|TRBJ1-5|many|13
CASSLSDYQPQHF
>TRBV7-9|TRBJ1-5|few|12
CASSLSNQPQHF
>TRBV12-3/TRBV12-4|TRBJ2-7|many|12
CASSRDSNEQYF
>TRBV3-1|TRBJ2-1|many|16
CASSQPGLAGFNEQFF
>TRBV20-1|TRBJ2-1|many|17
CSGQRTSGGAAYNEQFF
>TRBV7-6|TRBJ2-3|few|13
CASSQPRGDTQYF
>TRBV9|TRBJ2-5|many|14
CASSPRTDPGTQYF
>TRBV5-4|TRBJ2-7|many|15
CASSFRDRNSYEQYF
>TRBV5-1|TRBJ2-1|many|15
CASSSEDRGWDEQFF
>TRBV6-5|TRBJ2-1|many|15
CASSTLAGGFYEQFF
>TRBV5-5|TRBJ2-3|many|17
CASSLVSGAGRTDTQYF
>TRBV4-3|TRBJ2-5|many|13
CASSQDPGETQYF
>TRBV9|TRBJ2-1|NA|15
CASSPREKTYNEQFF
>TRBV10-3|TRBJ1-4|many|14
CAMRKDRGNEKLFF
>TRBV10-3|TRBJ1-5|few|14
CAVAPGSSNQPQHF
>TRBV12-3/TRBV12-4|TRBJ2-1|many|14
CASSGTTRYNEQFF
>TRBV20-1|TRBJ2-5|many|15
CSARDHSGGRETQYF
>TRBV5-4|TRBJ1-2|many|12
CASSLQGYGYTF
>TRBV4-1|TRBJ2-3|many|19
CASSQRGETPNISTDTQYF
>TRBV5-6|TRBJ2-3|many|16
CASSSRTSGTTDTQYF